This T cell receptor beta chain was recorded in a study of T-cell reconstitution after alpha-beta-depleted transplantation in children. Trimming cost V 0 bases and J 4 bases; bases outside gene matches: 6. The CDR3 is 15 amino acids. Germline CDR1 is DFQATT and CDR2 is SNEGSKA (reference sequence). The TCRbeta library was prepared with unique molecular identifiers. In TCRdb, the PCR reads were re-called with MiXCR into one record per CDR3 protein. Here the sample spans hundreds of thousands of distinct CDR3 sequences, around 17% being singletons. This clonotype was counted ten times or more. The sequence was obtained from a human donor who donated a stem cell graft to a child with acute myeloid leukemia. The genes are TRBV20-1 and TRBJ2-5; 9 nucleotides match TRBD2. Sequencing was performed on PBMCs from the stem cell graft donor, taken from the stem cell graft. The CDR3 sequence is CSARDVMTSGETQYF. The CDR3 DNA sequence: TGCAGTGCTAGAGACGTCATGACTAGCGGAGAGACCCAGTACTTC.